This is a list of T cell receptor beta chains from one sample in a study of PD-1 blockade in classical Hodgkin lymphoma. The table came from immunoSEQ multiplex PCR; TCRdb's copy has only in-frame clones and leaves some out. The data show tens of thousands of clones, with more than 70% seen just once and roughly 13% held by the top ten. The sample was peripheral blood mononuclear cells (PBMCs), taken at baseline. These receptors were taken from a human donor with classical Hodgkin lymphoma. The CDR3 runs from the conserved cysteine through the conserved F or W. The D gene is left open where the match is weak. A row's size may be missing; if present it is once, few, many or a size class.

CDR3aa: CASSWGQGSYEQYF; CDR3nt: TGTGCCAGCAGCTGGGGACAGGGCTCCTACGAGCAGTACTTC; d_gene: TRBD1; v_gene: TRBV9; abundance: -; j_gene: TRBJ2-7
CDR3aa: CASSLGQGWVSPLHF; CDR3nt: TGTGCCAGCAGCTTAGGGCAGGGTTGGGTTTCACCCCTCCACTTT; d_gene: -; v_gene: TRBV11-2; abundance: -; j_gene: TRBJ1-6
CDR3aa: CSVELLGAEAFF; CDR3nt: TGCAGCGTTGAATTGCTTGGGGCTGAAGCTTTCTTT; d_gene: -; v_gene: TRBV29-1; abundance: -; j_gene: TRBJ1-1
CDR3aa: CASSLGAPYEQYF; CDR3nt: TGCGCCAGCAGCTTGGGGGCACCCTACGAGCAGTACTTC; d_gene: -; v_gene: TRBV5-1; abundance: -; j_gene: TRBJ2-7
CDR3aa: CASSLNPGQGNSPLHF; CDR3nt: TGTGCCAGCAGCCTAAACCCGGGACAGGGGAATTCACCCCTCCACTTT; d_gene: TRBD1; v_gene: TRBV27; abundance: medium-sized; j_gene: TRBJ1-6
CDR3aa: CASSRYATGSTEAFF; CDR3nt: TGTGCCAGCAGCCGATACGCGACAGGGAGCACTGAAGCTTTCTTT; d_gene: TRBD1; v_gene: TRBV5-5; abundance: once; j_gene: TRBJ1-1
CDR3aa: CASSPGGTVGVDTQYF; CDR3nt: TGTGCCAGCAGCCCGGGCGGGACGGTCGGGGTGGATACGCAGTATTTT; d_gene: -; v_gene: TRBV5-4; abundance: few; j_gene: TRBJ2-3
CDR3aa: CASSIGEKLFF; CDR3nt: TGTGCCAGTAGTATAGGCGAAAAACTGTTTTTT; d_gene: -; v_gene: TRBV19; abundance: -; j_gene: TRBJ1-4
CDR3aa: CASSYGGVGEKLFF; CDR3nt: TGTGCCAGCTCTTATGGAGGGGTAGGGGAAAAACTGTTTTTT; d_gene: -; v_gene: TRBV6-6; abundance: -; j_gene: TRBJ1-4
CDR3aa: CASSETGDGYTF; CDR3nt: TGTGCCAGCAGTGAGACGGGTGATGGCTACACCTTC; d_gene: -; v_gene: TRBV6-1; abundance: few; j_gene: TRBJ1-2